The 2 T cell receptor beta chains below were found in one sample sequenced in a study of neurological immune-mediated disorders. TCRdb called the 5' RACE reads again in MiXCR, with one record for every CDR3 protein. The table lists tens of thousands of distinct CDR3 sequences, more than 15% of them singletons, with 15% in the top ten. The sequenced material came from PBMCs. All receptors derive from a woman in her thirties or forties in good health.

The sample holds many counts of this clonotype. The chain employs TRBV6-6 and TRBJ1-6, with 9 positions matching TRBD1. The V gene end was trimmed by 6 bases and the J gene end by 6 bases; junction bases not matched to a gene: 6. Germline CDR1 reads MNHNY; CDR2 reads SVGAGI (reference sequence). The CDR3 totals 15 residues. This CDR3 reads CASSLGQGFNSPLHF. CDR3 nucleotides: TGTGCCAGCAGCCTGGGACAGGGTTTTAATTCACCCCTCCACTTT.

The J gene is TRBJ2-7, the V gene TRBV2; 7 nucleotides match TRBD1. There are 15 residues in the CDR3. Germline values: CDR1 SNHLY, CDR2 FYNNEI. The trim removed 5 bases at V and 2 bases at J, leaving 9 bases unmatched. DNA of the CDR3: TGTGCCAGCAGTAAATCCTGGGACAGAACCTACGAGCAGTACTTC. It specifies CASSKSWDRTYEQYF.